The clone carrying this TCR beta chain was picked up a small number of times. Authors' methods: Reference gene primer amplification yielded estimated nucleated cell counts. TCRdb's table, derived via immunoSEQ multiplex PCR, lists solely in-frame clones and lacks some. V, J and clone size derive from that table, while D and trimming were established from the DNA sequence. The table has about 140,000 clones, almost 85% seen once. This record comes from a study of blood T cell repertoires in COVID-19. Across the study: The United States, Italy and Spain supplied acute and convalescent COVID-19 samples.

V shed 3 bases and J shed 4 bases, with 12 bases lying between them. There are 14 residues in the CDR3. In germline, CDR1 is MGHDK, CDR2 SYGVNS. The chain couples TRBV25-1 to TRBJ1-1; no reliable D call. Sequencing was done on a sample of PBMCs or T cells enriched from blood (not recorded which). The sequence came from a woman aged 50 to 60 with acute COVID-19. The CDR3 reads CASSDKVDVTEAFF. The CDR3 coding sequence is TGTGCCAGCAGTGATAAAGTAGATGTCACTGAAGCTTTCTTT.